This TCR beta chain emerged from a study of blood T cell repertoires in COVID-19. Looking at the study overall: Samples representing acute and convalescent COVID-19 were sourced from the United States, Italy and Spain.

The age range of participants was about 18 to 95 years, with residence in some 25 US areas. All recovered Cohort 3 donors got two negative PCRs, got clearance, or saw symptom resolution. This CDR3 has 18 amino acids. V gave up 0 bases and J gave up 6 bases; unmatched junction bases: 12. CDR1 is LGHNA and CDR2 is YSLEER in the germline V gene. As originally analysed: It was from reference gene primer amplification that nucleated cell counts were estimated. This table comes from immunoSEQ multiplex PCR, and its TCRdb copy is limited to in-frame clones, with some not included. V and J calls and clone size are those listed in that table; D and trimming were worked out from the DNA. Altogether approximately 300,000 clones are present, under 95% being singletons, with the ten largest covering 18%.

Sequenced input: PBMCs or T cells enriched from blood (not recorded which). The chain couples TRBV4-3 to TRBJ2-3, with TRBD2 matching over 10 bases. The sequence was obtained from a young woman who had recovered from COVID-19. The CDR3 nucleotides are TGCGCCAGCAGCCAAGATCTGGCAGCGGGGGGGCCCCCGGATACGCAGTATTTT. Translation: CASSQDLAAGGPPDTQYF.